The sequence of this T cell receptor (beta chain) was determined in a study of identical twins. Study-wide results and limits: Excess sharing between twins was weaker in beta out-of-frame sequences. Conclusions rested on cross-sectional statistics rather than following the same donors.

In TCRdb, the 5' RACE reads were re-called with MiXCR into one record per CDR3 protein. The data hold a few hundred thousand distinct CDR3 sequences, with approximately 8.3% observed a single time. The CDR3 totals 15 residues. The germline V gene has CDR1 MRHNA and CDR2 SNTAGT. With V trimmed by 6 bases and J by 6 bases, 9 bases remained unmatched. Ten or more counts support this clonotype. Its antigen is not identified. Everyone who gave samples was a healthy Caucasian. The same data also went into a second study, on yellow fever vaccine responses in identical twins.

The origin of this receptor is a woman between 18 and 30 years old in good health. Sequences were obtained from CD8+ T cells sorted from blood. The chain joins TRBV6-4 to TRBJ2-2; 8 bases are shared with TRBD1. The CDR3 DNA reads TGTGCCAGCAGCCGAGACAGGGGAGCGGCCGGGGAGCTGTTTTTT. Translated: CASSRDRGAAGELFF.